The 11 T cell receptor beta chains listed next were all sequenced from one sample in a study of shared T cell receptors in the human thymus. Repertoires were generated with immunoSEQ multiplex PCR, while TCRdb's copy carries only in-frame clones and drops some. The sample has some 660,000 clones, about 90% seen once. The same data also went into a second study, on human thymus T cells.

The sequenced sample consisted of thymocytes. These receptors all come from a boy in the first two years of life with a congenital heart defect.

The chain employs TRBV11-2 and TRBJ2-7; D is possibly TRBD2 (6 bases). CDR1 is SGHAT, CDR2 FQNNGV, per germline. The length of the CDR3 is 15 residues. Trimming left V 2 bases short and J 3 bases short, with 14 bases between. In DNA, the CDR3 is TGTGCCAGCAGCTTACGGGGGAATTTAGGCTACGAGCAGTACTTC. Protein sequence: CASSLRGNLGYEQYF. Full variable domain (outside the CDR3, taken from reference TRBV11-2 and TRBJ2-7): EAGVAQSPRYKIIEKRQSVAFWCNPISGHATLYWYQQILGQGPKLLIQFQNNGVVDDSQLPKDRFSAERLKGVDSTLKIQPAKLEDSAVYLCASSLRGNLGYEQYFGPGTRLTVT.

The rearrangement joins TRBV6-5 to TRBJ2-7; tentatively, D is TRBD2 (6 bases). This CDR3 contains 16 residues. Trimming left V 0 bases short and J 1 base short, with 13 bases between. Germline CDR1 and CDR2: MNHEY and SVGAGI. CDR3 residues: CASSYSLRDSSYEQYF. DNA of the CDR3: TGTGCCAGCAGTTACTCGCTACGGGACTCATCCTACGAGCAGTACTTC.

This clone showed up just a few times. V gene TRBV7-8 combines with J gene TRBJ2-6, with D possibly TRBD2 on 6 matching bases. The CDR3 is 19 residues long. The ends were cut back, 0 bases at V and 1 base at J, with 16 bases in the middle. Germline assignment: CDR1 SGHVS and CDR2 FQNEAQ. CDR3 DNA: TGTGCCAGCAGCTTAGCGGGAGGACGGGGCTTGTCTGGGGCCAACGTCCTGACTTTC. This encodes CASSLAGGRGLSGANVLTF. The full variable domain, rest sourced from reference TRBV7-8 and TRBJ2-6, is GAGVSQSPRYKVAKRGQDVALRCDPISGHVSLFWYQQALGQGPEFLTYFQNEAQLDKSGLPSDRFFAERPEGSVSTLKIQRTQQEDSAVYLCASSLAGGRGLSGANVLTFGAGSRLTVL.

CDR3 bases: TGTGCCAGCACTCGAGGAGGGTCCATCTACGAGCAGTACTTC. Encoded protein: CASTRGGSIYEQYF. The rearrangement uses TRBV6-1 and TRBJ2-7; D perhaps matches TRBD2 (6 bases). CDR1 and CDR2 from the germline V gene are MNHNS and SASEGT. The CDR3 totals 14 residues. The germline V and J ends were trimmed by 7 bases and 3 bases, with 16 bases remaining between them.

The chain recombines TRBV11-2 with TRBJ1-6, with D possibly matching TRBD1 (6 bases). With 0 bases removed from V and 0 bases from J, the gap between germline ends came to 18 bases. Germline V CDR1 and CDR2: SGHAT, FQNNGV. The CDR3 sequence is 20 residues long. This CDR3 is CASSLEQGSTSSSYNSPLHF. The CDR3 DNA reads as TGTGCCAGCAGCTTAGAACAGGGATCGACCTCCAGCTCCTATAATTCACCCCTCCACTTT.

The V and J genes are TRBV5-4 and TRBJ2-1; TRBD2 matches 8 bases. The CDR3 runs 16 residues. The germline V gene has CDR1 SGHNT and CDR2 YYREEE (reference sequence). Trimming removed 4 bases from V and 0 bases from J; junction bases left unmatched: 6. CDR3 in amino acids: CASSRAGESSYNEQFF. CDR3 DNA sequence: TGTGCCAGCAGCCGAGCGGGAGAAAGCTCCTACAATGAGCAGTTCTTC.

The chain uses TRBV11-3 and TRBJ2-7; TRBD2 matches at 8 bases. The CDR3 runs 15 residues. Germline-derived CDR1 and CDR2 are SGHNT and YENEEA. With V trimmed by 1 base and J by 2 bases, 4 bases remained unmatched. In DNA, the CDR3 is TGTGCCAGCAGCTTAGCAGCGGGGGAGACCTACGAGCAGTACTTC. Its protein product is CASSLAAGETYEQYF.

V is TRBV6-1 and J is TRBJ2-3; TRBD2 matches at 9 bases. The CDR3 is made up of 15 amino acids. V was pared by 10 bases and J by 1 base, with 9 bases of the junction left unmatched. Per the germline V gene, CDR1 is MNHNS and CDR2 is SASEGT. In DNA, the CDR3 is TGTGCCATAGACCACCAGCGGGGGGGCACAGATACGCAGTATTTT. It specifies CAIDHQRGGTDTQYF.

V usage is TRBV4-3 and J usage is TRBJ1-2; 9 bases agree with TRBD1. The CDR3 extends over 19 amino acids. CDR1 and CDR2 from the germline V gene are LGHNA and YSLEER. V was clipped by 0 bases and J by 6 bases; unmatched bases: 17. CDR3 in amino acids: CASSQENHHWDRASDGYTF. The CDR3 coding sequence is TGCGCCAGCAGCCAAGAAAACCACCACTGGGACAGGGCGTCGGATGGCTACACCTTC.

The chain uses TRBV19 and TRBJ2-1, with TRBD2 identical over 12 bases. Trimming at V came to 2 bases and at J to 4 bases, leaving 3 bases not matched to a gene. The CDR3 sequence is 16 residues long. Germline CDR1 is LNHDA and CDR2 is SQIVND (reference sequence). CDR3 sequence: CASSIRTSGEYNEQFF. The CDR3 coding sequence is TGTGCCAGTAGTATACGGACTAGCGGGGAATACAATGAGCAGTTCTTC. The full variable domain, its missing parts supplied by reference TRBV19 and TRBJ2-1, is DGGITQSPKYLFRKEGQNVTLSCEQNLNHDAMYWYRQDPGQGLRLIYYSQIVNDFQKGDIAEGYSVSREKKESFPLTVTSAQKNPTAFYLCASSIRTSGEYNEQFFGPGTRLTVL.

The chain couples TRBV28 to TRBJ2-3, with D perhaps matching TRBD1 (7 bases). CDR1 is MDHEN and CDR2 is SYDVKM in the germline V gene. Trimming took off 10 bases at V and 0 bases at J, with 14 bases between the two ends. The CDR3 covers 14 residues. The CDR3 DNA reads TGTGCCACGGGGCGGGACAGCAGCACAGATACGCAGTATTTT. Translation: CATGRDSSTDTQYF. Together with reference TRBV28 and TRBJ2-3, the CDR3 gives the full variable domain: DVKVTQSSRYLVKRTGEKVFLECVQDMDHENMFWYRQDPGLGLRLIYFSYDVKMKEKGDIPEGYSVSREKKERFSLILESASTNQTSMYLCATGRDSSTDTQYFGPGTRLTVL.